This entry lists 32 T cell receptor beta chains sequenced from one sample in a study of cytomegalovirus exposure and HLA in healthy donors. Vbeta (60) and Jbeta (13) primers were used in the PCR. The data were produced by immunoSEQ multiplex PCR, yet TCRdb's version contains in-frame clones alone and is incomplete. The sample has 190,000 or so clones; around four fifths are singletons. The sequenced sample consisted of PBMCs. The source is a man aged 50 to 60 in good health and CMV-seronegative.

The rearrangement joins TRBV18 to TRBJ2-5, with 7 bases fitting TRBD2. The CDR3 contains 13 residues. Germline CDR1 is KGHSH and CDR2 is LQKENI. J lost 3 bases, V lost 3 bases, and 1 base had no gene match. CDR3 sequence (DNA): TGTGCCAGCTCACCTGGGACTAAAGAGACCCAGTACTTC. Protein product: CASSPGTKETQYF.

V usage is TRBV19 and J usage is TRBJ2-2; 7 bases are shared with TRBD2. V dropped 5 bases and J dropped 4; count of bases not matched to a gene: 7. CDR3 size: 15 residues. Germline assignment: CDR1 LNHDA and CDR2 SQIVND (reference sequence). The CDR3 DNA follows: TGTGCCAGTAGTTGGGGGAGGGGAGGCACCGGGGAGCTGTTTTTT. Its translation: CASSWGRGGTGELFF.

In this sample, this clone turned up a few times. This chain links TRBV28 with TRBJ1-5; D call uncertain. The CDR3 extends over 14 amino acids. In germline, CDR1 is MDHEN, CDR2 SYDVKM. V was trimmed by 3 bases and J by 0 bases, leaving 6 bases between them. CDR3 in DNA: TGTGCCAGCAGTTTCACAGATAGCAATCAGCCCCAGCATTTT. Translation gives CASSFTDSNQPQHF.

This clone occurred a few times. The rearrangement uses TRBV19 and TRBJ2-7; possible D gene TRBD1, 7 bases. Germline-derived CDR1 and CDR2 are LNHDA and SQIVND (reference sequence). The V end was cut by 7 bases, the J end by 4 bases, with 20 bases between. The CDR3 is 15 amino acids. Written as DNA, the CDR3 is TGTGCCAGTACCTCGGGAGCCAGGGGGAGGTACGAGCAGTACTTC. Protein product: CASTSGARGRYEQYF.

The chain combines TRBV30 with TRBJ1-1, with a tentative D call TRBD1 (6 bases). The CDR3 is 14 amino acids. The V gene lost 0 bases and the J gene lost 5 bases, with 13 bases spanning the gap. CDR1 GTSNPN and CDR2 SVGIG come from the germline V gene (reference sequence). CDR3 sequence (DNA): TGTGCCTGGAGTGTACAGGGCGGTTGGACTGAAGCTTTCTTT. This translates into CAWSVQGGWTEAFF.

To note about this clone: Mismatch with germline at one junction end may stem from a read error. This chain connects TRBV7-9 to TRBJ1-1; 7 bases are a match to TRBD1. CDR1 and CDR2 (germline): SEHNR, FQNEAQ (reference sequence). CDR3 length: 14 amino acids. The CDR3 spells CSSSFRDRNTEAFF. The CDR3 DNA reads as TGTTCCAGCAGCTTTCGGGACAGGAACACTGAAGCTTTCTTT.

J is TRBJ2-7 and V is TRBV28, with 7 bases fitting TRBD2. Per germline, CDR1 MDHEN and CDR2 SYDVKM. V lost 8 bases to trimming and J lost 2 bases; unmatched junction nucleotides: 12. There are 15 residues in the CDR3. The DNA for the CDR3 is TGTGCCAGCCACCCCCGGGGGGAACGTCCCTACGAGCAGTACTTC. Translation gives CASHPRGERPYEQYF.

The V and J genes are TRBV7-8 and TRBJ2-1; 11 nucleotides agree with TRBD1. The CDR3 is made up of 18 amino acids. The germline gives CDR1 SGHVS, CDR2 FQNEAQ. V dropped 3 bases and J dropped 5; count of bases not matched to a gene: 12. The CDR3 loop is CASSFPRDRGNLDNEQFF. CDR3 sequence (DNA): TGTGCCAGCAGCTTCCCCCGGGACAGGGGGAACTTAGACAATGAGCAGTTCTTC.

The CDR3 nucleotides read TGCGCCAGCAGCTCCACCGGGACTAGCGGGGCCACAGATACGCAGTATTTT. Translating it yields CASSSTGTSGATDTQYF. The chain recombines TRBV5-1 with TRBJ2-3; 13 bases line up with TRBD2. There are 17 residues in the CDR3. The germline V gene encodes CDR1 SGHRS and CDR2 YFSETQ. Trimming took 3 bases from V and 2 from J; bases not matched to a gene: 6.

V gene TRBV21-1 combines with J gene TRBJ2-5; no DNA check was done on the table's D call, TRBD2. TRBV21-1 is tagged as a pseudogene. The CDR3 is made up of 13 amino acids. The CDR3 DNA follows: TGTGCCAGCAATAGGAGGGGAGGAGAGACCCAGTACTTC. Translating it yields CASNRRGGETQYF.

This rearrangement joins TRBV9 to TRBJ2-1; possible D gene TRBD2, 5 bases. V gave up 0 bases and J gave up 5 bases, with 18 bases separating them. CDR3 length: 17 residues. Germline values: CDR1 SGDLS, CDR2 YYNGEE. The CDR3 bases are TGTGCCAGCAGCGTAGAACTCGGTGGCGGGCGAAACAATGAGCAGTTCTTC. Protein sequence: CASSVELGGGRNNEQFF.

The chain has TRBV4-2 and TRBJ2-1; D call uncertain. CDR1 and CDR2 (germline): LGHNA, YNFKEQ. The V and J ends lost 0 bases and 9 bases respectively, with 9 bases between them. The CDR3 loop spans 13 amino acids. The CDR3 coding sequence is TGTGCCAGCAGCCAAGAAGTTTCCGGTGAGCAGTTCTTC. This encodes CASSQEVSGEQFF.

The rearrangement links TRBV27 to TRBJ2-7; TRBD2 aligns across 9 bases. The CDR3 sequence is 15 residues long. Trimming removed 5 bases from V and 4 bases from J; junction bases left unmatched: 9. Germline-derived CDR1 and CDR2 are MNHEY and SMNVEV (reference sequence). The DNA of the CDR3 is TGTGCCAGCAGTGGGCGGGAGGGCCGAGGTTACGAGCAGTACTTC. Its translation is CASSGREGRGYEQYF.

CDR3 protein: CASSQDRDEKLFF. CDR3 sequence (DNA): TGCGCCAGCAGCCAAGACAGGGATGAAAAACTGTTTTTT. The chain carries TRBV4-1 and TRBJ1-4, with D possibly being TRBD1 (5 bases). V was cut by 0 bases and J by 6 bases, with 5 bases left in between. The CDR3 consists of 13 residues. Germline V gene data show CDR1 as MGHRA and CDR2 as YSYEKL.

J is TRBJ1-1 and V is TRBV4-1; 11 positions agree with TRBD1. The trim removed 0 bases at V and 11 bases at J, leaving 11 bases unmatched. Per germline, CDR1 MGHRA and CDR2 YSYEKL. The CDR3 runs 16 residues. As DNA, the CDR3 is TGCGCCAGCAGCCAAGAGGACAGGGGGCCCCCCGTTGGGGCTTTCTTT. Its translation is CASSQEDRGPPVGAFF.

The chain is built from TRBV7-2 and TRBJ1-6; tentatively, D is TRBD1 (6 bases). Germline V gives CDR1 SGHTA, CDR2 FQGNSA. The CDR3 contains 15 residues. Deletions cut 5 bases from V and 7 bases from J, with 15 bases between. Written as DNA, the CDR3 is TGTGCCAGCAGCCCGGTGGACAGCAGGAATTCACCCCTCCACTTT. Its protein is CASSPVDSRNSPLHF.

This chain joins TRBV5-4 and TRBJ2-7, with 9 bases fitting TRBD1. The CDR3 runs 15 residues. Per germline, CDR1 SGHNT and CDR2 YYREEE (reference sequence). Trimming took 2 bases from V and 4 from J; bases not matched to a gene: 7. The chain's CDR3 is CASSFPGQGRYEQYF. The CDR3 nucleotides read TGTGCCAGCAGCTTCCCGGGACAGGGTCGGTACGAGCAGTACTTC.

This clone came up a few times. The gene calls are TRBV19 and TRBJ1-1; tentatively, D is TRBD1 (5 bases). Germline CDR1 reads LNHDA; CDR2 reads SQIVND (reference sequence). The CDR3 sequence is 12 residues long. V dropped 4 bases and J dropped 5 bases, with 8 bases sitting between them. The CDR3 is CASSTRGTEAFF. As DNA, the CDR3 is TGTGCCAGTAGTACTAGGGGAACTGAAGCTTTCTTT.

Only one count was recorded for this clone. This chain links TRBV7-2 with TRBJ2-7, with D possibly matching TRBD1 (5 bases). V lost 1 base to trimming and J lost 2 bases, with 9 bases between them. The CDR3 has 14 amino acids. The germline gives CDR1 SGHTA, CDR2 FQGNSA. This chain's CDR3 is CASSLGGSTYEQYF. Here the CDR3 DNA reads TGTGCCAGCAGCTTAGGGGGCAGCACCTACGAGCAGTACTTC.

V usage is TRBV7-2 and J usage is TRBJ2-4; 10 nucleotides line up with TRBD2. The CDR3 contains 18 residues. V dropped 2 bases and J dropped 0; count of bases not matched to a gene: 7. Germline V CDR1 and CDR2: SGHTA, FQGNSA. The CDR3 protein is CASSLISLAGGAKNIQYF. DNA for the CDR3: TGTGCCAGCAGCTTAATTTCGTTAGCGGGAGGAGCCAAAAACATTCAGTACTTC. Full variable domain (missing parts from reference TRBV7-2 and TRBJ2-4): GAGVSQSPSNKVTEKGKDVELRCDPISGHTALYWYRQSLGQGLEFLIYFQGNSAPDKSGLPSDRFSAERTGGSVSTLTIQRTQQEDSAVYLCASSLISLAGGAKNIQYFGAGTRLSVL.

CDR3 residues: CASSPGTGRVSGNTIYF. Written as DNA, the CDR3 is TGCGCCAGCAGCCCAGGGACAGGGAGGGTTTCTGGAAACACCATATATTTT. The V call is TRBV5-1, the J call TRBJ1-3; TRBD1 aligns across 9 bases. The V segment lost 4 bases and the J segment 1 base; nucleotides outside the gene matches: 9. This CDR3 contains 17 residues. Germline V gene sequence: CDR1 SGHRS, CDR2 YFSETQ.

About this clone: Other nucleotide sequences from this sample produce the same CDR3. This sequence joins TRBV7-8 and TRBJ1-3; TRBD1 might be the D (6 bases). CDR3 length equals 14 residues. V lost 3 bases and J lost 1, with 7 bases in between. Germline V gene lookup returns CDR1 SGHVS and CDR2 FQNEAQ. CDR3: CASSLTGSGNTIYF. CDR3 sequence (DNA): TGTGCCAGCAGCTTGACAGGATCTGGAAACACCATATATTTT.

This clone was picked up one time. The chain employs TRBV28 and TRBJ2-3; 8 bases line up with TRBD2. The germline V gene encodes CDR1 MDHEN and CDR2 SYDVKM. Trimming cost V 2 bases and J 6 bases; bases outside gene matches: 7. The CDR3 has 15 amino acids. The chain's CDR3 is CASSLPSGGRDTQYF. Written as DNA, the CDR3 is TGTGCCAGCAGTTTACCCTCGGGAGGGAGGGATACGCAGTATTTT.

The chain links TRBV9 to TRBJ2-1; 9 bases align to TRBD1. This CDR3 is built from 15 residues. Trimming removed 3 bases from V and 4 bases from J; junction bases left unmatched: 5. Germline values: CDR1 SGDLS, CDR2 YYNGEE. The CDR3 nucleotides read TGTGCCAGCAGCGGAACAGGGGGCGGGTACAATGAGCAGTTCTTC. Its protein product is CASSGTGGGYNEQFF.

The chain carries TRBV10-3 and TRBJ1-5; 8 bases match TRBD1. Germline V lookup: CDR1 ENHRY, CDR2 SYGVKD. After removal of 9 bases from V and 1 base from J, the junction contained 5 bases not matched to a gene. The length of the CDR3 is 14 residues. CDR3 in DNA: TGTGCCATATGGACAGGGACGAGCAATCAGCCCCAGCATTTT. This translates into CAIWTGTSNQPQHF.

This clone showed up just a few times. This chain links TRBV19 with TRBJ1-2; 8 bases line up with TRBD1. The germline CDR1 and CDR2 sequences are LNHDA and SQIVND (reference sequence). Trimming took 5 bases from V and 8 from J; bases not matched to a gene: 19. There are 17 residues in the CDR3. CDR3 in DNA: TGTGCCAGTAGTCCCGGAGGACAGGGCTCGACGTGGACCGGCTACACCTTC. It yields the protein CASSPGGQGSTWTGYTF.

The J gene is TRBJ2-5, the V gene TRBV19; a weak D match, TRBD2 (5 bases). Trimming cost V 6 bases and J 2 bases, with 16 bases left between them. Germline CDR1 reads LNHDA; CDR2 reads SQIVND (reference sequence). This CDR3 region has 15 residues. The CDR3 nucleotides read TGTGCCAGTAGACCCCGGGGAGCGGCTCAAGAGACCCAGTACTTC. Translation gives CASRPRGAAQETQYF.

The chain carries TRBV2 and TRBJ1-1; weak D call: TRBD1 (5 bases). The CDR3 has 15 residues. Trimming removed 6 bases at V and 4 bases at J, with 18 bases between. The germline V gene encodes CDR1 SNHLY and CDR2 FYNNEI. The CDR3 protein is CASSPDRALGTEAFF. The CDR3, as DNA: TGTGCCAGCAGCCCTGACAGAGCCTTGGGCACTGAAGCTTTCTTT.

V usage is TRBV11-2 and J usage is TRBJ2-7; 12 nucleotides line up with TRBD1. The germline V gene has CDR1 SGHAT and CDR2 FQNNGV. V shed 6 bases, J shed 7 bases, and the junction held 22 bases outside the gene matches. The CDR3 runs to 19 residues. CDR3 amino acids: CASRQGGQGAKLNWGEQYF. The CDR3 region has the DNA TGTGCCAGCAGACAGGGGGGACAGGGGGCGAAATTGAACTGGGGGGAGCAGTACTTC.

The CDR3 protein is CASSYSGTSGTYNEQYF. The CDR3 DNA is TGTGCCAGCAGCTATTCCGGGACTAGCGGGACCTATAACGAGCAGTACTTC. The rearrangement joins TRBV7-2 to TRBJ2-7; the match to TRBD2 covers 13 bases. CDR3 length: 17 residues. Germline V gene lookup returns CDR1 SGHTA and CDR2 FQGNSA. After removal of 4 bases from V and 5 bases from J, the junction contained 11 bases not matched to a gene.

V and J are TRBV11-2 and TRBJ2-5; 9 nucleotides line up with TRBD2. The CDR3 loop spans 15 amino acids. CDR1 is SGHAT, CDR2 FQNNGV, per germline. V lost 3 bases, J lost 7 bases, and 9 bases stayed unmatched. The CDR3 protein is CASSFQSGGRGTQYF. CDR3 sequence (DNA): TGTGCCAGCAGCTTTCAAAGCGGGGGGCGGGGGACCCAGTACTTC.

The V call is TRBV5-4, the J call TRBJ2-5; possible D gene TRBD1, 6 bases. The DNA end favors TRBJ2-7, so the J call may be wrong. The CDR3 extends over 14 amino acids. CDR1 and CDR2 from the germline V gene are SGHNT and YYREEE (reference sequence). DNA of the CDR3: TGTGCCAGCAGCTTGCAGGGGAAGATGGGCGAGCAGTACTTC. Protein product: CASSLQGKMGEQYF.